This T cell receptor beta chain was sequenced during a study of blood T cell repertoires in COVID-19. Study as a whole: COVID-19 samples, acute and convalescent, were from the United States, Italy and Spain. Sources were T cells, B-cell-depleted T cells, or PBMCs; the material itself was cDNA or gDNA.

Germline-derived CDR1 and CDR2 are SNHLY and FYNNEI. The CDR3 is made up of 12 amino acids. V lost 2 bases, J lost 15 bases, and 14 bases lay in between. Source study methods: Nucleated cell number was recorded as an estimate derived from reference gene primer amplification. Some clones are missing from TCRdb's copy, which holds only in-frame ones; the method was immunoSEQ multiplex PCR. V and J calls and clone size are those listed in that table; D and trimming were worked out from the DNA. The data hold about 48,000 clones, with about nine tenths observed a single time. This clone showed up just once.

This TCR derives from a man between 65 and 85 years old with acute or convalescent COVID-19. V gene TRBV2 combines with J gene TRBJ1-5; maybe TRBD1 (6 bases). Sequenced sample: peripheral blood. CDR3 DNA sequence: TGTGCCAGCAGTGAACGCCGCGACAGGCTGCATTTT. It translates to CASSERRDRLHF. The full variable domain, rest sourced from reference TRBV2 and TRBJ1-5, is EPEVTQTPSHQVTQMGQEVILRCVPISNHLYFYWYRQILGQKVEFLVSFYNNEISEKSEIFDDQFSVERPDGSNFTLKIRSTKLEDSAMYFCASSERRDRLHFGDGTRLSIL.